The 32 T cell receptor beta chains in this list originate from one sample, sequenced in a study of T cells in Graves' hyperthyroidism and ophthalmopathy (dated 2019 in TCRdb). Library creation used multiplex PCR. The sample was run on an Illumina HiSeq 2000. Amplification of TCR beta CDR3 regions was carried out from RNA transcripts. The first round of RT-PCR for the TCR CDR3 was performed with the HTBI primer set and the Qiagen OneStep RT-PCR kit. The public reads were reprocessed in TCRdb via fastp at Q25 and MiXCR, keeping in-frame beta chains. Rows merge per CDR3 protein into single entries with the most common DNA and genes. This sample holds approximately 600,000 distinct CDR3 sequences; more than 20% were observed only once. Clones ranked in the top ten supply 30% to 40% of the sample. The specimen was blood. These receptors were collected from a man aged 25-45 years with Graves' ophthalmopathy.

The V gene is TRBV11-1, the J gene TRBJ2-2; 8 nucleotides align to TRBD2. V gave up 5 bases and J gave up 5 bases; unmatched junction bases: 10. The CDR3 consists of 16 residues. Germline assignment: CDR1 SGHAT and CDR2 FQDESV (reference sequence). The CDR3 sequence is CASSRISGSSTGELFF. CDR3 sequence (DNA): TGTGCCAGCAGCCGTATAAGCGGGAGTTCTACCGGGGAGCTGTTTTTT.

This clonotype has a count of ten or more. The J gene is TRBJ1-2, the V gene TRBV7-9; D unresolved. Trimming removed 0 bases at V and 6 bases at J, with 8 bases between. CDR3 length equals 13 residues. Germline V gene data show CDR1 as SEHNR and CDR2 as FQNEAQ (reference sequence). The CDR3 reads CASSLASRDGYTF. The CDR3, as DNA: TGTGCCAGCAGCTTAGCGAGCAGAGATGGCTACACCTTC.

V and J are TRBV28 and TRBJ2-7, with D perhaps TRBD1 (5 bases). V lost 4 bases and J lost 3, with 16 bases in between. Germline V gives CDR1 MDHEN, CDR2 SYDVKM. This CDR3 contains 15 residues. CDR3 loop: CASSSHVLQGYEQYF. As DNA, the CDR3 is TGTGCCAGCAGTTCTCACGTTCTCCAGGGCTACGAGCAGTACTTC.

This clonotype was observed many times. The genes are TRBV30 and TRBJ1-1; D is unclear. CDR3 length: 13 amino acids. CDR1 is GTSNPN, CDR2 SVGIG, per germline (reference sequence). With 4 bases removed from V and 1 base from J, the gap between germline ends came to 10 bases. The CDR3 here is CAWKFGRNTEAFF. Here the CDR3 DNA reads TGTGCCTGGAAATTTGGGAGGAACACTGAAGCTTTCTTT.

This clonotype was seen a handful of times. The rearrangement joins TRBV27 to TRBJ1-5, with D perhaps matching TRBD1 (6 bases). The germline V gene encodes CDR1 MNHEY and CDR2 SMNVEV (reference sequence). V dropped 3 bases and J dropped 7 bases, with 16 bases sitting between them. The CDR3 extends over 15 amino acids. The CDR3 sequence is CASSLGGRGGQPQHF. CDR3 in DNA: TGTGCCAGCAGTTTGGGTGGCAGGGGAGGACAGCCCCAGCATTTT.

This clonotype has ten or more counts. The genes are TRBV6-5 and TRBJ1-1; no clear D gene. This CDR3 contains 15 residues. Germline lookup yields CDR1 MNHEY and CDR2 SVGAGI. V was clipped by 2 bases and J by 4 bases, with 14 bases between them. Written as DNA, the CDR3 is TGTGCCAGCAGTTACCAACGATGGGGTCGCACTGAAGCTTTCTTT. This encodes CASSYQRWGRTEAFF.

The chain links TRBV25-1 to TRBJ1-2; no clear D. The CDR3 loop spans 15 amino acids. Germline values: CDR1 MGHDK, CDR2 SYGVNS. Trimming pared 4 bases from V and 4 bases from J, leaving 16 bases between. CDR3 coding DNA: TGTGCCAGCAGTGCCCCCGGCAAGTACCTCTATGGCTACACCTTC. Protein: CASSAPGKYLYGYTF.

This clonotype was counted a few times. This chain links TRBV4-2 with TRBJ2-7; either TRBD1 or TRBD2 may supply D (5 bases each). This CDR3 has 13 residues. Germline CDR1 is LGHNA and CDR2 is YNFKEQ. The germline V and J ends were trimmed by 1 base and 4 bases, with 8 bases remaining between them. The CDR3 DNA sequence: TGTGCCAGCAGCCAAGGGGGACGATACGAGCAGTACTTC. It translates to CASSQGGRYEQYF.

The DNA for the CDR3 is TGTGCCAGCAGTTTCCTGGGGGGTTCGTTCTTC. Amino acids: CASSFLGGSFF. The chain employs TRBV27 and TRBJ2-1; D is perhaps TRBD2 (6 bases). The germline CDR1 and CDR2 sequences are MNHEY and SMNVEV (reference sequence). CDR3 length: 11 residues. Trimming cost V 3 bases and J 15 bases, with 12 bases left between them.

The genes are TRBV20-1 and TRBJ2-1, with 9 bases fitting TRBD2. CDR1 is DFQATT, CDR2 SNEGSKA, per germline (reference sequence). V shed 6 bases, J shed 7 bases, and the junction held 13 bases outside the gene matches. The CDR3 covers 15 residues. The CDR3 DNA reads TGCAGTGCCCCCGCTAGCGGGATATCGGCAAATGAGCAGTTCTTC. Residues: CSAPASGISANEQFF.

This chain links TRBV6-2 or TRBV6-3 with TRBJ2-2; D is undetermined. Germline CDR1 is MNHEY and CDR2 is SVGEGT. Trimming left V 2 bases short and J 3 bases short, with 4 bases between. The CDR3 sequence is 13 residues long. The chain's CDR3 is CASSYLYTGELFF. CDR3 bases: TGTGCCAGCAGTTACCTATACACCGGGGAGCTGTTTTTT.

The genes are TRBV3-1 and TRBJ2-3, with D perhaps matching TRBD2 (5 bases). This CDR3 is built from 16 residues. The V gene's germline CDR1 is LGHDT and CDR2 YNNKEL (reference sequence). The ends were cut back, 1 base at V and 3 bases at J, with 14 bases in the middle. CDR3 coding DNA: TGTGCCAGCAGCCAAGTTACGGGAAAAGGTACAGATACGCAGTATTTT. This sequence encodes CASSQVTGKGTDTQYF.

There are many counts of this clonotype. The rearrangement joins TRBV3-1 to TRBJ1-2; the D is unclear. CDR1 and CDR2 (germline): LGHDT, YNNKEL (reference sequence). V was cut by 4 bases and J by 7 bases, with 10 bases left in between. This CDR3 has 12 amino acids. CDR3 coding DNA: TGTGCCAGCAGCCCGGGGTCGGGTGGCTACACCTTC. As protein: CASSPGSGGYTF.

The chain has TRBV6-9 and TRBJ1-5; D is ambiguous. The CDR3 sequence is 15 residues long. Germline values: CDR1 MNHGY, CDR2 SVAAGI. The V gene lost 7 bases and the J gene lost 5 bases, with 18 bases spanning the gap. CDR3 residues: CASTFEGRRDQPQHF. CDR3 bases: TGTGCCAGCACTTTTGAAGGGAGAAGGGATCAGCCCCAGCATTTT.

The chain has TRBV5-1 and TRBJ2-7; 10 bases are shared with TRBD2. The CDR3 runs to 15 residues. Germline values: CDR1 SGHRS, CDR2 YFSETQ. V lost 2 bases, J lost 5 bases, and 7 bases stayed unmatched. CDR3 protein: CASSFLAGVGNEQYF. CDR3 coding DNA: TGCGCCAGCAGCTTCCTAGCGGGAGTTGGGAACGAGCAGTACTTC.

The J gene is TRBJ1-4, the V gene TRBV28; TRBD1 aligns across 7 bases. Germline V lookup: CDR1 MDHEN, CDR2 SYDVKM. J was trimmed by 7 bases and V by 7 bases; bases with no gene match: 15. The CDR3 is made up of 16 amino acids. The CDR3 coding sequence is TGTGCCAGCACGTCAGGGGGGGCGCAATCTCTTGAAAAACTGTTTTTT. Translation gives CASTSGGAQSLEKLFF.

This clonotype was counted at least ten times. V is TRBV9 and J is TRBJ2-3; TRBD2 agrees at 14 bases. V gave up 2 bases and J gave up 1 base; unmatched junction bases: 6. CDR1 and CDR2 from the germline V gene are SGDLS and YYNGEE. CDR3 length: 18 amino acids. This chain's CDR3 is CASSVFGLAGGGTDTQYF. The DNA for the CDR3 is TGTGCCAGCAGCGTCTTCGGACTAGCGGGAGGAGGCACAGATACGCAGTATTTT.

This clonotype appeared a few times. This clone may be a read error of a much larger clone one base away. The CDR3 sequence is CASNLSATGHTEAFF. CDR3 DNA sequence: TGTGCCAGCAATTTATCCGCGACAGGGCACACTGAAGCTTTCTTT. The V call is TRBV28, the J call TRBJ1-1; TRBD1 agrees at 7 bases. The CDR3 has 15 amino acids. Looked up from germline, CDR1 is MDHEN and CDR2 is SYDVKM.

V gene TRBV5-1 combines with J gene TRBJ2-2, with D maybe TRBD2 (5 bases). Between the trimmed V and J ends, which lost 4 bases and 5 bases, there was a span of 15 bases. CDR3 size: 15 residues. Germline V gives CDR1 SGHRS, CDR2 YFSETQ. The DNA of the CDR3 is TGCGCCAGCAGCCCGGACTTCCTCTCTACCGGGGAGCTGTTTTTT. This codes for CASSPDFLSTGELFF.

This clonotype was recorded a few times. This rearrangement joins TRBV30 to TRBJ2-7; tentatively, D is TRBD1 (6 bases). CDR3 length: 15 amino acids. From germline, CDR1 is GTSNPN and CDR2 SVGIG (reference sequence). The V gene lost 2 bases and the J gene lost 2 bases, with 16 bases spanning the gap. The CDR3, as DNA: TGTGCCTGGAGTCCGACCGGGGACACCGCCTACGAGCAGTACTTC. Protein product: CAWSPTGDTAYEQYF.

This clonotype came up once. The chain is built from TRBV20-1 and TRBJ2-1, with D possibly TRBD1 on 5 matching bases. V lost 2 bases and J lost 3, with 11 bases in between. Germline V lookup: CDR1 DFQATT, CDR2 SNEGSKA (reference sequence). This CDR3 is built from 14 residues. This chain's CDR3 is CSARKGLVYNEQFF. The DNA for the CDR3 is TGCAGTGCTAGAAAGGGGCTGGTCTACAATGAGCAGTTCTTC.

This clonotype was detected ten times or more. CDR3 nucleotides: TGTGCCAGCAGTTGGCCGGATTCACCCCTCCACTTT. This codes for CASSWPDSPLHF. The chain links TRBV11-2 to TRBJ1-6, with D hard to call. CDR3 size: 12 residues. Germline V gene lookup returns CDR1 SGHAT and CDR2 FQNNGV. Trimming pared 6 bases from V and 8 bases from J, leaving 8 bases between.

This clonotype was seen ten or more times. V usage is TRBV28 and J usage is TRBJ1-1; D is undetermined. The V gene's germline CDR1 is MDHEN and CDR2 SYDVKM. CDR3 length equals 13 residues. Trimming stripped 6 bases from V and 1 base from J, with 9 bases between. CDR3 in amino acids: CASSPYTNTEAFF. In DNA, the CDR3 is TGTGCCAGCAGCCCTTACACGAACACTGAAGCTTTCTTT.

This clonotype turned up a few times. The rearrangement joins TRBV24-1 to TRBJ2-1, with D perhaps being TRBD1 or TRBD2 (5 bases each). V shed 7 bases and J shed 7 bases, with 16 bases lying between them. CDR1 is KGHDR, CDR2 SFDVKD, per germline. The CDR3 is 14 amino acids. The CDR3 region has the DNA TGTGCCACCAGGGACTCCCTGAGGGGTAATGAGCAGTTCTTC. Translated, it gives CATRDSLRGNEQFF.

The rearrangement joins TRBV5-1 to TRBJ2-7, with 7 bases lining up with TRBD2. The CDR3 has 14 residues. Germline V gives CDR1 SGHRS, CDR2 YFSETQ. Trimming removed 0 bases from V and 5 bases from J; junction bases left unmatched: 5. In DNA form, the CDR3 reads TGCGCCAGCAGCTTGGCCGGGACTATCGACGAGCAGTACTTC. This encodes CASSLAGTIDEQYF.

This clonotype was detected only a few times. The CDR3 loop reads CASSRPGQGKYEQYF. The CDR3 DNA is TGCGCCAGCAGCCGGCCGGGACAGGGGAAGTACGAGCAGTACTTC. The chain uses TRBV4-1 and TRBJ2-7, with TRBD1 matching 10 bases. The CDR3 is 15 residues long. Per the germline V gene, CDR1 is MGHRA and CDR2 is YSYEKL. With 4 bases clipped from V and 4 bases from J, the junction kept 7 bases outside the gene matches.

V and J are TRBV4-1 and TRBJ2-7; 7 nucleotides agree with TRBD1. The CDR3 loop spans 14 amino acids. CDR1 and CDR2 from the germline V gene are MGHRA and YSYEKL. After removal of 1 base from V and 5 bases from J, the junction contained 5 bases not matched to a gene. CDR3 nucleotide sequence: TGCGCCAGCAGCCAAGGGGACAGTAGGGACGAGCAGTACTTC. Translated, it gives CASSQGDSRDEQYF.

The chain carries TRBV18 and TRBJ2-7; unclear D gene. Trimming took off 4 bases at V and 0 bases at J, with 10 bases between the two ends. Germline values: CDR1 KGHSH, CDR2 LQKENI. CDR3 length equals 14 residues. The CDR3 coding sequence is TGTGCCAGCTCACAAATGCCGATCTCCTACGAGCAGTACTTC. Translation: CASSQMPISYEQYF.

The sample holds one count of this clonotype. The CDR3 DNA reads as TGTGCCACCAGTGATTCGGGACAGGGGTTAATGAATCAGCCCCAGCATTTT. This sequence encodes CATSDSGQGLMNQPQHF. The chain employs TRBV24-1 and TRBJ1-5, with 10 bases identical to TRBD1. The CDR3 length is 17 residues. Per the germline V gene, CDR1 is KGHDR and CDR2 is SFDVKD. The trim removed 2 bases at V and 4 bases at J, leaving 7 bases unmatched.

This clonotype was detected only a few times. The chain has TRBV4-3 and TRBJ2-3; D gene ambiguous. Germline V CDR1 and CDR2: LGHNA, YSLEER. V gave up 4 bases and J gave up 7 bases, with 15 bases separating them. CDR3 size: 14 residues. Written as DNA, the CDR3 is TGCGCCAGCAGCCCTCCTGGCAGAACACATACGCAGTATTTT. Translation gives CASSPPGRTHTQYF.

This clonotype was found a few times. The rearrangement links TRBV28 to TRBJ2-1; 9 nucleotides agree with TRBD1. This CDR3 has 14 amino acids. V trimming: 9 bases; J trimming: 4 bases; junction bases outside the gene matches: 7. CDR1 is MDHEN and CDR2 is SYDVKM in the germline V gene. CDR3 residues: CASRRDRVYNEQFF. The CDR3 DNA reads as TGTGCCAGTCGCAGGGACAGGGTATACAATGAGCAGTTCTTC.

The sample holds a few counts of this clonotype. The chain carries TRBV24-1 and TRBJ2-1; no clear D. Germline V gene data show CDR1 as KGHDR and CDR2 as SFDVKD. The CDR3 totals 14 residues. V dropped 4 bases and J dropped 0 bases, with 6 bases sitting between them. CDR3 sequence (DNA): TGTGCCACCAGTGACCAGAGCTCCTACAATGAGCAGTTCTTC. It specifies CATSDQSSYNEQFF.